These 17 T cell receptor beta chains share one sample of origin, sequenced in a study of shared clonotypes between healthy human individuals. Repertoires were generated with immunoSEQ multiplex PCR, while TCRdb's copy carries only in-frame clones and drops some. The sample lists around 2.5 million clones; roughly 93% were seen once. The sequenced sample was naive CD4+ T cells from PBMCs. Regarding subset: CD45RA+ positively selected. The receptors derive from a man between 18 and 29 years old in good health. Some clones in this sample may be carry-over from other donors' samples.

The chain has TRBV5-1 and TRBJ2-5, with D possibly being TRBD1 or TRBD2 (6 bases each). The CDR3 runs 14 residues. V lost 1 base and J 5 bases, leaving 12 bases between the germline ends. Germline CDR1 reads SGHRS; CDR2 reads YFSETQ. The CDR3 nucleotides are TGCGCCAGCAGCTTGTGGGGGGCCCGGGAGACCCAGTACTTC. Residues: CASSLWGARETQYF.

The rearrangement joins TRBV5-6 to TRBJ2-7, with TRBD2 matching over 7 bases. With V trimmed by 3 bases and J by 5 bases, 5 bases remained unmatched. This CDR3 region has 13 residues. Germline CDR1 and CDR2: SGHDT and YYEEEE. The CDR3 loop reads CASSWTSLDEQYF. The CDR3 region has the DNA TGTGCCAGCAGCTGGACTAGTCTTGACGAGCAGTACTTC.

The chain recombines TRBV9 with TRBJ2-5; 8 bases are shared with TRBD2. Per germline, CDR1 SGDLS and CDR2 YYNGEE. Unmatched junction bases numbered 9, after V lost 0 bases and J lost 2 bases. The CDR3 has 17 residues. The DNA of the CDR3 is TGTGCCAGCAGCGTAGGAAATAGGGCTAGCGGGCAAGAGACCCAGTACTTC. It translates to CASSVGNRASGQETQYF.

As to this clone: The same CDR3 also results from other DNA sequences found in this sample. J is TRBJ1-1 and V is TRBV11-2; D gene ambiguous. The germline V gene encodes CDR1 SGHAT and CDR2 FQNNGV. The CDR3 sequence is 10 residues long. Trimming cost V 8 bases and J 2 bases, with 3 bases left between them. As DNA, the CDR3 is TGTGCCAGCGGAAACACTGAAGCTTTCTTT. It translates to CASGNTEAFF.

J is TRBJ2-3 and V is TRBV2; D unresolved. There are 12 residues in the CDR3. Germline assignment: CDR1 SNHLY and CDR2 FYNNEI. Trimming pared 8 bases from V and 2 bases from J, leaving 8 bases between. The CDR3 DNA reads as TGTGCCAGCGCTGGATACACAGATACGCAGTATTTT. This codes for CASAGYTDTQYF.

The chain carries TRBV10-3 and TRBJ2-1, with 7 bases lining up with TRBD2. This CDR3 has 17 residues. The germline CDR1 and CDR2 sequences are ENHRY and SYGVKD. V shed 0 bases, J shed 6 bases, and the junction held 11 bases outside the gene matches. CDR3 sequence reads: CAISESVGGSPLNEQFF. CDR3 sequence (DNA): TGTGCCATCAGTGAGTCGGTTGGCGGGAGCCCTCTCAATGAGCAGTTCTTC.

Turning to this clone: The sample holds other DNA sequences that translate to the same CDR3. The CDR3 sequence is CASSEVAESTDTQYF. The CDR3 DNA reads as TGTGCCAGCAGTGAAGTAGCCGAAAGCACAGATACGCAGTATTTT. The V call is TRBV6-1, the J call TRBJ2-3, with D uncertain. This CDR3 has 15 residues. Germline V gives CDR1 MNHNS, CDR2 SASEGT. Trimming pared 1 base from V and 0 bases from J, leaving 8 bases between.

The chain links TRBV6-1 to TRBJ1-4; weak D call: TRBD1 (6 bases). CDR3 length: 15 residues. Between the trimmed V and J ends, which lost 0 bases and 10 bases, there was a span of 15 bases. The V gene's germline CDR1 is MNHNS and CDR2 SASEGT. Here the CDR3 DNA reads TGTGCCAGCAGTGAAGCAACGCACAGGGCAGGAAAACTGTTTTTT. It specifies CASSEATHRAGKLFF.

The chain is built from TRBV5-1 and TRBJ1-4; tentatively, D is TRBD1 (6 bases). This CDR3 has 13 residues. Germline V gives CDR1 SGHRS, CDR2 YFSETQ. Trimming shortened V by 0 bases and J by 10 bases, and 10 bases separated the two germline ends. CDR3 DNA sequence: TGCGCCAGCAGCTTGGAGACAGGACGAAAACTGTTTTTT. Protein product: CASSLETGRKLFF.

This chain joins TRBV5-1 and TRBJ2-7; D might be TRBD1 (6 bases). Per germline, CDR1 SGHRS and CDR2 YFSETQ. Trimming shortened V by 0 bases and J by 5 bases, and 12 bases separated the two germline ends. The CDR3 is 14 residues long. CDR3 in DNA: TGCGCCAGCAGCTTGGTACAGGGTGGAAACGAGCAGTACTTC. Amino acid sequence: CASSLVQGGNEQYF.

The chain has TRBV15 and TRBJ1-2; maybe TRBD1 (6 bases). V was clipped by 0 bases and J by 1 base, with 15 bases between them. CDR3 length: 17 residues. Germline-derived CDR1 and CDR2 are LNHNV and YYDKDF (reference sequence). CDR3 protein: CATSRDLVGALNYGYTF. In DNA form, the CDR3 reads TGTGCCACCAGCAGAGATTTGGTGGGGGCGCTTAACTATGGCTACACCTTC.

This clone has just one count. The chain recombines TRBV19 with TRBJ2-2; the match to TRBD2 covers 15 bases. The CDR3 is 20 residues long. V trimming: 6 bases; J trimming: 1 base; junction bases outside the gene matches: 12. The germline V gene encodes CDR1 LNHDA and CDR2 SQIVND (reference sequence). CDR3 DNA: TGTGCCAGTAGGTTACAGCATCCGGGACTAGCGGGAGGGAACACCGGGGAGCTGTTTTTT. It translates to CASRLQHPGLAGGNTGELFF. Full variable domain (rest looked up from reference TRBV19 and TRBJ2-2): DGGITQSPKYLFRKEGQNVTLSCEQNLNHDAMYWYRQDPGQGLRLIYYSQIVNDFQKGDIAEGYSVSREKKESFPLTVTSAQKNPTAFYLCASRLQHPGLAGGNTGELFFGEGSRLTVL.

The CDR3 spells CASMSPGFHPTQYF. The DNA of the CDR3 is TGCGCCAGCATGTCTCCCGGATTTCATCCTACGCAGTATTTT. This chain uses TRBV5-1 with TRBJ2-3; D is unresolved. Per the germline V gene, CDR1 is SGHRS and CDR2 is YFSETQ. The CDR3 contains 14 residues. Trimming removed 6 bases from V and 8 bases from J, with 19 bases in between.

This chain links TRBV28 with TRBJ2-1; D is perhaps TRBD2 (5 bases). This CDR3 spans 12 amino acids. The germline V gene has CDR1 MDHEN and CDR2 SYDVKM. Between the trimmed V and J ends, which lost 5 bases and 9 bases, there was a span of 11 bases. The chain's CDR3 is CASSNTRGEQFF. CDR3 DNA sequence: TGTGCCAGCAGTAATACCCGGGGTGAGCAGTTCTTC.

The chain is built from TRBV11-2 and TRBJ1-3; TRBD1 aligns across 8 bases. Germline V CDR1 and CDR2: SGHAT, FQNNGV. This CDR3 region has 16 residues. The V gene end was trimmed by 3 bases and the J gene end by 4 bases; junction bases not matched to a gene: 8. The CDR3 coding sequence is TGTGCCAGCAGCTTCCCTCAGGGGGCGCAAGGAAACACCATATATTTT. The encoded protein is CASSFPQGAQGNTIYF.

This sequence joins TRBV9 and TRBJ2-2, with a possible D match to TRBD2 (5 bases). V was cut by 0 bases and J by 8 bases, with 11 bases left in between. The germline CDR1 and CDR2 sequences are SGDLS and YYNGEE. The CDR3 has 14 amino acids. The CDR3, as DNA: TGTGCCAGCAGCGTAGACGGGGAACCGGGGGAGCTGTTTTTT. This codes for CASSVDGEPGELFF.

The V call is TRBV30, the J call TRBJ2-5; D remains ambiguous. Trimming took off 2 bases at V and 1 base at J, with 8 bases between the two ends. CDR1 and CDR2 (germline): GTSNPN, SVGIG (reference sequence). The CDR3 totals 13 residues. CDR3 nucleotides: TGTGCCTGGAGTCCGCAGATCCAAGAGACCCAGTACTTC. It is translated as CAWSPQIQETQYF.